This TCR beta chain is drawn from a study of OX40 agonist ivuxolimab in advanced cancers. V dropped 8 bases and J dropped 4; count of bases not matched to a gene: 2. In germline, CDR1 is MNHEY, CDR2 SVGAGI. The CDR3 spans 12 residues. The assay was immunoSEQ multiplex PCR, and TCRdb's table has in-frame clones only and misses some. The sample consists of 65,000 to 90,000 clones, roughly 86% of them appearing once. The receptor was isolated from an adult with an advanced solid tumor such as melanoma, head and neck, liver or kidney cancer. This chain connects TRBV6-5 to TRBJ2-3; 8 bases are shared with TRBD1. The input for sequencing was CD4+ or CD8+ T cells sorted from blood, taken in a trial of the OX40 agonist ivuxolimab. CDR3 bases: TGTGCCAGCGCGACAGGGGCAGATACGCAGTATTTT. The encoded protein is CASATGADTQYF.